The next 12 T cell receptor beta chains were all read from a single sample in a study of blood T cells in healthy people across ages (dated by TCRdb to between 2015 and 2016). Library construction relied on 5' RACE. TCRdb names Illumina HiSeq 2500 as the instrument used. A second about 7 to 11 cycle PCR used a sample-barcoded 5' primer and a J-beta primer mix. TCRdb reworked the public reads: Q25 trimming with fastp, MiXCR clone assembly, productive beta chains retained. Rows with one shared CDR3 protein collapse into an entry with the most common genes and DNA. The sample table lists 1.5 million to 2 million distinct CDR3 sequences, roughly 27% of them with a count of one. The top ten constitute roughly 8.2% of the sample. The sample was blood. Receptor source: a woman aged 25 to 39 in good health.

The rearrangement links TRBV4-2 to TRBJ2-3, with 11 bases identical to TRBD2. Germline lookup yields CDR1 LGHNA and CDR2 YNFKEQ. Trimming removed 1 base from V and 2 bases from J; junction bases left unmatched: 8. This CDR3 is built from 18 residues. In nucleotides, the CDR3 is TGTGCCAGCAGCCAAGTACAACTAGCGGGGGTTAACACAGATACGCAGTATTTT. Protein product: CASSQVQLAGVNTDTQYF.

The chain combines TRBV12-3 or TRBV12-4 with TRBJ2-3; 7 nucleotides match TRBD2. This CDR3 is built from 17 residues. J gave up 0 bases and V 3 bases, and 9 bases lay outside the gene matches. The CDR3 bases are TGTGCCAGCAGTTTCCGCGGGAGCTATTCTAGCACAGATACGCAGTATTTT. This sequence encodes CASSFRGSYSSTDTQYF.

The rearrangement joins TRBV10-2 to TRBJ2-5, with TRBD2 identical over 8 bases. Germline trimming cut 4 bases from V and 9 bases from J; bases unmatched to any gene: 13. This CDR3 spans 15 amino acids. The V gene's germline CDR1 is WSHSY and CDR2 SAAADI. The CDR3 here is CASSAEAGATGAQYF. The CDR3 DNA reads as TGCGCCAGCAGTGCCGAAGCGGGGGCCACCGGGGCCCAGTACTTC.

V usage is TRBV4-1 and J usage is TRBJ2-7, with 8 bases aligning to TRBD2. After removal of 0 bases from V and 2 bases from J, the junction contained 6 bases not matched to a gene. Germline CDR1 is MGHRA and CDR2 is YSYEKL. This CDR3 has 16 residues. CDR3 nucleotide sequence: TGCGCCAGCAGCCAAGATCGGGAGGGGCTGGCCTACGAGCAGTACTTC. The encoded protein is CASSQDREGLAYEQYF.

This clonotype was observed a few times. The chain carries TRBV12-3 or TRBV12-4 and TRBJ1-1, with 9 bases aligning to TRBD1. The V segment lost 4 bases and the J segment 1 base; nucleotides outside the gene matches: 4. The CDR3 is 15 residues long. CDR3 residues: CASSSTGGANTEAFF. The CDR3 DNA is TGTGCCAGCAGTTCGACAGGGGGGGCGAACACTGAAGCTTTCTTT.

The chain recombines TRBV7-2 with TRBJ2-3, with TRBD2 as a possible D gene (5 bases). Germline V CDR1 and CDR2: SGHTA, FQGNSA. V lost 5 bases, J lost 6 bases, and 24 bases lay in between. The CDR3 consists of 17 residues. CDR3 protein: CASSLFRDSAAPDTQYF. CDR3 nucleotide sequence: TGTGCCAGCAGCCTATTCCGGGATAGCGCGGCCCCGGATACGCAGTATTTT.

The J gene is TRBJ2-3, the V gene TRBV6-5; D uncertain. Germline CDR1 MNHEY, CDR2 SVGAGI. V gave up 5 bases and J gave up 0 bases, with 6 bases separating them. The CDR3 runs 13 residues. Here the CDR3 reads CASSQMSTDTQYF. CDR3 bases: TGTGCCAGCAGTCAGATGAGCACAGATACGCAGTATTTT.

The chain uses TRBV6-6 and TRBJ1-2; D remains ambiguous. CDR3 length: 12 amino acids. Trimming took off 3 bases at V and 6 bases at J, with 8 bases between the two ends. The germline V gene has CDR1 MNHNY and CDR2 SVGAGI (reference sequence). DNA of the CDR3: TGTGCCAGCAGTTATACGAGGGATGGCTACACCTTC. Encoded protein: CASSYTRDGYTF.

CDR3 coding DNA: TGTGCCATCAGTGCCGACAGCTATAGCAATCAGCCCCAGCATTTT. This codes for CAISADSYSNQPQHF. This rearrangement joins TRBV10-3 to TRBJ1-5, with D possibly being TRBD1 (5 bases). Germline loops: CDR1 ENHRY, CDR2 SYGVKD. This CDR3 contains 15 residues. The V end lost 4 bases, the J end lost 0 bases, and 10 bases lay between the germline ends.

The rearrangement links TRBV28 to TRBJ2-1; 7 bases agree with TRBD1. Germline V gives CDR1 MDHEN, CDR2 SYDVKM. The length of the CDR3 is 15 residues. The V segment lost 9 bases and the J segment 4 bases; nucleotides outside the gene matches: 12. CDR3 residues: CASLGRRGPYNEQFF. In DNA, the CDR3 is TGTGCCAGTTTGGGGAGAAGGGGGCCGTACAATGAGCAGTTCTTC.

On this clonotype itself: A much larger clone lies a single base off, so this may be a read error. The J gene is TRBJ1-1, the V gene TRBV5-1; 7 nucleotides agree with TRBD1. In germline, CDR1 is SGHRS, CDR2 YFSETQ. The CDR3 is 16 residues long. The CDR3 spells CASGLQPQGEGTEAFF. The CDR3 DNA reads as TGCGCCAGCGGCTTGCAGCCCCAGGGGGAGGGCACTGAAGCTTTCTTT.

The chain uses TRBV3-1 and TRBJ1-1; 8 positions match TRBD1. The germline V gene has CDR1 LGHDT and CDR2 YNNKEL (reference sequence). CDR3 length equals 16 residues. With V trimmed by 4 bases and J by 4 bases, 11 bases remained unmatched. CDR3 protein: CASSRNPGGQGTEAFF. The CDR3 DNA follows: TGTGCCAGCAGCCGAAATCCCGGAGGACAGGGCACTGAAGCTTTCTTT.